This is a list of T cell receptor beta chains from one sample in a study of blood T cell repertoires in COVID-19. Produced via immunoSEQ multiplex PCR; TCRdb's table is partial and in-frame only. Of approximately 130,000 clones listed, roughly 81% are singletons. Sequenced sample: peripheral blood. Receptor source: a human donor in a cohort sampled during active COVID-19. Both conserved end residues are part of each CDR3. The D gene is left open where the match is weak. The size entry is marked missing in some rows and otherwise reads once, few, many or a size class.

size | J | D | V | DNA | CDR3
NA | TRBJ1-2 | TRBD1 | TRBV9 | TGTGCCAGCAGTGAAGGGACAGGCCCTAACTATGGCTACACCTTC | CASSEGTGPNYGYTF
NA | TRBJ2-2 | NA | TRBV9 | TGTGCCAGCAGCGCCAGGAGGAGGAACACCGGGGAGCTGTTTTTT | CASSARRRNTGELFF
NA | TRBJ1-3 | NA | TRBV3-1/TRBV3-2 | TGTGCCAGCAGCCAACGGTCTAGTGGAAACACCATATATTTT | CASSQRSSGNTIYF
NA | TRBJ1-1 | NA | TRBV18 | TGTGCCAGCTCAGCGGACAGACTCACTGAAGCTTTCTTT | CASSADRLTEAFF
NA | TRBJ2-7 | TRBD1 | TRBV7-2 | TGTGCCAGCAGCCCCCGGACAGGTGGGTGGGAGCAGTACTTC | CASSPRTGGWEQYF
NA | TRBJ2-7 | TRBD1 | TRBV30 | TGTGCCTGGAGTTGGGGGACAGGGGTGGACGAGCAGTACTTC | CAWSWGTGVDEQYF
NA | TRBJ2-6 | TRBD1 | TRBV3-1/TRBV3-2 | TGTGCCAGCAGCCTCGGGACAGGGGGCGTTGGGGCCAACGTCCTGACTTTC | CASSLGTGGVGANVLTF
NA | TRBJ2-2 | NA | TRBV1 | TGCACCAGCAGCCAAGACTCCAGCGGGGGGACCGGGGAGCTGTTTTTT | CTSSQDSSGGTGELFF
NA | TRBJ2-3 | NA | TRBV10-2 | TGCGCCAGCAGTGAGCGCGACAGAATAAGCACAGATACGCAGTATTTT | CASSERDRISTDTQYF
NA | TRBJ2-7 | NA | TRBV6-6 | TGTGCCAGCAGTACTGGGACTCTTGACTACGAGCAGTACTTC | CASSTGTLDYEQYF
NA | TRBJ2-7 | NA | TRBV6-5 | TGTGCCAGCAGTCTCGGGGTCGAGCAGTACTTC | CASSLGVEQYF
few | TRBJ1-5 | TRBD1 | TRBV6-5 | TGTGCCAGCAGCGCCGAGGGGGCCGGAGGACAGCCCCAGCATTTT | CASSAEGAGGQPQHF
NA | TRBJ1-6 | NA | TRBV5-1 | TGCGCCAGCAGCTTGGCCAGACAGGAGAGCTCCTATAATTCACCCCTCCACTTT | CASSLARQESSYNSPLHF
NA | TRBJ1-6 | TRBD1 | TRBV9 | TGTGCCAGCAACAGACAGGGGTCAAATTCACCCCTCCACTTT | CASNRQGSNSPLHF
NA | TRBJ1-1 | NA | TRBV5-1 | TGCGCCAGCAGCACCGGGGGGGTGGTAGATGAAGCTTTCTTT | CASSTGGVVDEAFF
NA | TRBJ1-1 | NA | TRBV29-1 | TGCAGCGTTGAAGATCACGGGTTATCTGAAGCTTTCTTT | CSVEDHGLSEAFF
many | TRBJ1-5 | TRBD1 | TRBV3-1/TRBV3-2 | TGTGCCAGCAGCCAAGGGCAGGGGGATAAGCCCCAGCATTTT | CASSQGQGDKPQHF
NA | TRBJ2-1 | TRBD1 | TRBV9 | TGTGCCAGCAGCCCTGGGAGAGGGGGCTGGGAGTTCTTC | CASSPGRGGWEFF
once | TRBJ1-6 | NA | TRBV21-1 | TGTGCCAAGTACGGCGGGACCACGGGTTCACCCCTCCACTTT | CAKYGGTTGSPLHF
NA | TRBJ2-5 | NA | TRBV7-6 | TGTGCCAGCAGCTTAAGCCAGGTGGGAGAGACCCAGTACTTC | CASSLSQVGETQYF
NA | TRBJ1-3 | TRBD1 | TRBV10-3 | TGTGCCATCAGTGACCCGGACAGGGGGCTTGACACCATATATTTT | CAISDPDRGLDTIYF
NA | TRBJ1-2 | NA | TRBV6-5 | TGTGCCAGCAGCAATTACCCTCGGACAAGCTATGGCTACACCTTC | CASSNYPRTSYGYTF
NA | TRBJ2-7 | NA | TRBV5-1 | TGCGCCAGCAGCTACTCGACAGTAGACTACGAGCAGTACTTC | CASSYSTVDYEQYF
few | TRBJ2-3 | NA | TRBV4-1 | TGCGCCAGCAGCCAAGCCAATACGCAGTATTTT | CASSQANTQYF
NA | TRBJ2-1 | NA | TRBV14 | TGTGCCAGCAGCTCCCAACGGGGGTACAATGAGCAGTTCTTC | CASSSQRGYNEQFF
NA | TRBJ1-1 | TRBD1 | TRBV9 | TGTGCCAGCAGCGTAGGGACAGGGGGCACTGAAGCTTTCTTT | CASSVGTGGTEAFF
NA | TRBJ2-3 | TRBD1 | TRBV5-6 | TGTGCCAGCAGCAAACAGGGGATGAGGCCGGATACGCAGTATTTT | CASSKQGMRPDTQYF
NA | TRBJ1-2 | TRBD1 | TRBV2 | TGTGCCAGCAGGAGACCCGGGACAGGCCTCTATGGCTACACCTTC | CASRRPGTGLYGYTF
few | TRBJ1-3 | TRBD1 | TRBV6-5 | TGTGCCAGCAGCCGCGACAGGGACTCTGGAAACACCATATATTTT | CASSRDRDSGNTIYF
few | TRBJ2-5 | NA | TRBV10-2 | TGCGCCAGCAGTTCAGGGGGGGAGACCCAGTACTTC | CASSSGGETQYF
NA | TRBJ2-1 | TRBD2 | TRBV7-8 | TGTGCCAGCAGCCGACTAGCGGGCTCCTACAATGAGCAGTTCTTC | CASSRLAGSYNEQFF
NA | TRBJ2-5 | NA | TRBV5-4 | TGTGCCAGCAGCCCACAGGGACGAGAGACCCAGTACTTC | CASSPQGRETQYF